The sequence of this T cell receptor (beta chain) was determined in a study of blood T cell repertoires in COVID-19. Across the whole study: Samples of COVID-19 (acute and convalescent) were obtained from the United States, Italy and Spain. T cells, B-cell-depleted T cells, or PBMCs supplied cDNA or gDNA.

Methods used by the authors: How many nucleated cells were present was estimated from reference gene primer amplification. Sequencing was performed with immunoSEQ multiplex PCR; in TCRdb, only in-frame clones are kept and a portion is missing. V and J calls plus clone size are reproduced from that table; the DNA served to infer D and trimming. The data contain about 170,000 clones, roughly 89% of them singletons. The CDR3 sequence is 15 residues long. CDR1 SGHTA and CDR2 FQGNSA come from the germline V gene. The J segment lost 1 base and the V segment lost 6 bases, leaving 8 bases of the junction unmatched.

This clonotype originated in a man aged 18 to 30 with active or convalescent COVID-19. Source material: peripheral blood. The chain carries TRBV7-2 and TRBJ2-7, with 8 bases that match TRBD1. The CDR3 loop is CASSFDRGISYEQYF. In DNA form, the CDR3 reads TGTGCCAGCAGTTTCGACAGGGGAATTTCCTACGAGCAGTACTTC. Full variable domain (outside the CDR3, taken from reference TRBV7-2 and TRBJ2-7): GAGVSQSPSNKVTEKGKDVELRCDPISGHTALYWYRQSLGQGLEFLIYFQGNSAPDKSGLPSDRFSAERTGGSVSTLTIQRTQQEDSAVYLCASSFDRGISYEQYFGPGTRLTVT.